This T cell receptor beta chain comes out of a study of OX40 agonist ivuxolimab in advanced cancers. The overall study: The study treated patients with ivuxolimab, an agonistic anti-OX40 (CD134) antibody. Dose-escalation patients were diagnosed with hepatocellular carcinoma, melanoma, renal cell cancer or head and neck cancer. A mean age of around 63 years, range about 20 to 79, was recorded, and 70% to 85% were male. In three patients, partial responses were observed, one with hepatocellular carcinoma and two with cutaneous melanoma.

Produced via immunoSEQ multiplex PCR; TCRdb's table is partial and in-frame only. The sample contains about 60,000 clones, 65% to 90% of which appear only once. This clone was observed once. CDR3 size: 16 residues. V lost 5 bases to trimming and J lost 5 bases; unmatched junction nucleotides: 14. Germline values: CDR1 LGHNT, CDR2 FRNRAP. The receptor comes from an adult with an advanced solid tumor such as melanoma, head and neck, liver or kidney cancer. The sample in question was CD4+ or CD8+ T cells sorted from blood, obtained in a trial of the OX40 agonist ivuxolimab. This chain joins TRBV12-5 and TRBJ1-2; 7 nucleotides align to TRBD1. CDR3 sequence reads: CASGPGGRQLQYGYTF. In DNA form, the CDR3 reads TGTGCTAGTGGTCCAGGGGGAAGACAGCTTCAATATGGCTACACCTTC.